This entry describes one TCR beta chain. What it binds is not known. The beta constant-region primer was an equimolar mix of two oligonucleotides covering TRBC1 and TRBC2. Ligated cDNA was amplified by four rounds of PCR with nested alpha and beta constant-region primers and SP2. The cDNA 3' end received a ligated single-stranded oligonucleotide carrying the SP2 primer and a 12-nucleotide UMI. TCRdb processed the UMI-ligation and nested PCR reads anew with MiXCR; each CDR3 protein has one entry. The data hold more than 95,000 distinct CDR3 sequences, with roughly 15% observed a single time. The sample comes from a study of naive and memory T cell subsets. Whole-study findings and limits: In naive cells, over 95% of TCR sequences were seen only once. Naive repertoires, especially CD8, held a few larger clonotypes, possibly memory cells re-expressing CD45RA.

V was cut by 7 bases and J by 1 base, with 20 bases left in between. Germline CDR1 LNHDA, CDR2 SQIVND (reference sequence). The CDR3 covers 17 residues. The sample consisted of naive CD8+ T cells from blood. The TCR comes from a human donor in good health. J is TRBJ1-5 and V is TRBV19, with no clear D. CDR3 nucleotides: TGTGCCAGTATGGGGTTGGTAGTAACGGAGAGCAATCAGCCCCAGCATTTT. Translation gives CASMGLVVTESNQPQHF.